Below, 18 T cell receptor beta chains from the same sample are listed, as sequenced in a study of T-cell reconstitution after alpha-beta-depleted transplantation in children. Construction of the TCRbeta library involved unique molecular identifiers. TCRdb fed the PCR reads into MiXCR, producing one record per CDR3 protein. The sample holds 400,000 to 550,000 distinct CDR3 sequences; about 10% are singletons and the top ten take just over 2%. The sequenced sample was PBMCs, obtained before TCRalphabeta/CD19-depleted stem cell transplant. These receptors were obtained from a child aged 2-15 years with inherited bone marrow failure, due to receive a stem cell transplant.

V and J are TRBV6-2 or TRBV6-3 and TRBJ2-7; no reliable D call. From germline, CDR1 is MNHEY and CDR2 SVGEGT. This CDR3 comprises 12 residues. The ends were cut back, 6 bases at V and 2 bases at J, with 8 bases in the middle. CDR3 protein: CASRDPTYEQYF. The CDR3 bases are TGTGCCAGCAGAGACCCAACCTACGAGCAGTACTTC.

In its sample, this clonotype was seen a few times. V is TRBV5-1 and J is TRBJ2-1; D might be TRBD2 (5 bases). This CDR3 spans 15 amino acids. Trimming stripped 6 bases from V and 0 bases from J, with 13 bases between. Germline lookup yields CDR1 SGHRS and CDR2 YFSETQ. CDR3: CASTRLGSSYNEQFF. The CDR3 nucleotides read TGCGCCAGCACCCGTCTGGGGAGCTCCTACAATGAGCAGTTCTTC.

This clonotype appeared many times. CDR3 nucleotide sequence: TGTGCCAGCAGCCCGGGGGGTTTCGGGAACAATGAGCAGTTCTTC. It translates to CASSPGGFGNNEQFF. J is TRBJ2-1 and V is TRBV11-2; TRBD2 agrees at 7 bases. V shed 5 bases, J shed 5 bases, and the junction held 9 bases outside the gene matches. CDR3 size: 15 residues. Looked up from germline, CDR1 is SGHAT and CDR2 is FQNNGV.

This chain joins TRBV20-1 and TRBJ2-7; tentative D call: TRBD2 (6 bases). Trimming shortened V by 3 bases and J by 4 bases, and 10 bases separated the two germline ends. The germline V gene has CDR1 DFQATT and CDR2 SNEGSKA (reference sequence). The CDR3 is made up of 12 amino acids. The CDR3 is CSARWRDYEQYF. The CDR3 DNA follows: TGCAGTGCTAGGTGGCGGGATTACGAGCAGTACTTC.

The chain uses TRBV6-2 or TRBV6-3 and TRBJ1-2; unclear D gene. The V end was cut by 0 bases, the J end by 2 bases, with 4 bases between. CDR3 length: 13 amino acids. Germline V gene lookup returns CDR1 MNHEY and CDR2 SVGEGT. The CDR3 nucleotides read TGTGCCAGCAGTTACTCAAAGAACTATGGCTACACCTTC. This sequence encodes CASSYSKNYGYTF.

V gene TRBV18 combines with J gene TRBJ1-2; D unclear. V was shortened by 4 bases and J by 1 base, with 22 bases between the two germline ends. CDR3 length equals 18 residues. The V gene's germline CDR1 is KGHSH and CDR2 LQKENI. The CDR3 nucleotides are TGTGCCAGCTCACAAGGATTAGGTCCCTTTCTGGTTAACTATGGCTACACCTTC. Protein: CASSQGLGPFLVNYGYTF.

This clonotype was recorded many times. The rearrangement uses TRBV20-1 and TRBJ2-2; D uncertain. CDR1 and CDR2 from the germline V gene are DFQATT and SNEGSKA (reference sequence). Trimming took 1 base from V and 2 from J, leaving 5 bases between them. CDR3 length: 13 amino acids. For the CDR3, the DNA is TGCAGTGCTAGAGCCGTAAACACCGGGGAGCTGTTTTTT. Amino acid sequence: CSARAVNTGELFF.

The genes are TRBV6-5 and TRBJ2-1; the D is unclear. Germline assignment: CDR1 MNHEY and CDR2 SVGAGI. The CDR3 totals 14 residues. The V end lost 8 bases, the J end lost 5 bases, and 16 bases lay between the germline ends. CDR3 DNA sequence: TGTGCCAGCGGAGACTCGTCGTTTCACAATGAGCAGTTCTTC. Encoded protein: CASGDSSFHNEQFF.

This clonotype came up many times. The chain joins TRBV28 to TRBJ2-7, with D possibly TRBD1 on 6 matching bases. Trimming stripped 4 bases from V and 3 bases from J, with 13 bases between. The CDR3 has 14 residues. Per the germline V gene, CDR1 is MDHEN and CDR2 is SYDVKM. CDR3 residues: CASSSRGMVYEQYF. The CDR3 DNA is TGTGCCAGCAGTTCCAGGGGCATGGTCTACGAGCAGTACTTC.

This clonotype was counted many times. The chain uses TRBV28 and TRBJ1-3; D is unresolved. Trimming took 7 bases from V and 4 from J, leaving 14 bases between them. There are 14 residues in the CDR3. CDR1 and CDR2 from the germline V gene are MDHEN and SYDVKM. CDR3 DNA sequence: TGTGCCAGCATCAATAGGGTTTCAGGAAACACCATATATTTT. Its translation is CASINRVSGNTIYF.

V gene TRBV29-1 combines with J gene TRBJ2-2; D is unresolved. Germline lookup yields CDR1 SQVTM and CDR2 ANQGSEA. The CDR3 length is 12 residues. Trimming took 4 bases from V and 6 from J, leaving 9 bases between them. CDR3: CSVVPSPGELFF. The CDR3 nucleotides are TGCAGCGTTGTCCCCTCTCCCGGGGAGCTGTTTTTT.

This clonotype was seen a few times. One junction end disagrees with the germline gene, perhaps due to a read error. This sequence joins TRBV3-1 and TRBJ2-1, with 12 positions matching TRBD2. CDR3 size: 17 residues. Germline V gives CDR1 LGHDT, CDR2 YNNKEL (reference sequence). CDR3 DNA sequence: TGTGCCAGCGGCCAAGTGAATGGACTAGCGGGGCGAAATGAGCAGTTCTTC. Its protein is CASGQVNGLAGRNEQFF.

This clonotype was seen more than once but under ten times. The chain links TRBV7-9 to TRBJ1-4; no firm D call. Trimming took 1 base from V and 5 from J, leaving 11 bases between them. Looked up from germline, CDR1 is SEHNR and CDR2 is FQNEAQ (reference sequence). This CDR3 is built from 15 residues. The CDR3, as DNA: TGTGCCAGCAGCTTAGAACTCGGGGAAAATGAAAAACTGTTTTTT. This gives the protein CASSLELGENEKLFF. Full variable domain (outside the CDR3, taken from reference TRBV7-9 and TRBJ1-4): DTGVSQNPRHKITKRGQNVTFRCDPISEHNRLYWYRQTLGQGPEFLTYFQNEAQLEKSRLLSDRFSAERPKGSFSTLEIQRTEQGDSAMYLCASSLELGENEKLFFGSGTQLSVL.

Many counts were recorded for this clonotype. The gene calls are TRBV12-3 or TRBV12-4 and TRBJ2-2; D not certain. The CDR3 sequence is 15 residues long. Trimming took 2 bases from V and 4 from J, leaving 11 bases between them. The chain's CDR3 is CASSLIPAATGELFF. As DNA, the CDR3 is TGTGCCAGCAGTTTAATCCCCGCCGCCACCGGGGAGCTGTTTTTT.

This clonotype was detected many times. One end of the junction varies from germline; a read error may be responsible. The V and J genes are TRBV2 and TRBJ2-3, with 14 bases fitting TRBD2. Germline V gene data show CDR1 as SNHLY and CDR2 as FYNNEI. CDR3 size: 19 residues. CDR3 protein: CASSEALHRLAGGPVHSNF. CDR3 bases: TGTGCCAGCAGTGAAGCGCTTCATAGACTAGCGGGAGGGCCGGTCCATTCTAATTTT.

The chain joins TRBV5-1 to TRBJ2-1; TRBD2 matches at 9 bases. The V gene's germline CDR1 is SGHRS and CDR2 YFSETQ. With V trimmed by 2 bases and J by 4 bases, 4 bases remained unmatched. This CDR3 spans 15 amino acids. In nucleotides, the CDR3 is TGCGCCAGCAGCTTCGGTAGCGGGGGTTACAATGAGCAGTTCTTC. This translates into CASSFGSGGYNEQFF. The variable domain in full, with the rest retrieved from reference TRBV5-1 and TRBJ2-1, is KAGVTQTPRYLIKTRGQQVTLSCSPISGHRSVSWYQQTPGQGLQFLFEYFSETQRNKGNFPGRFSGRQFSNSRSEMNVSTLELGDSALYLCASSFGSGGYNEQFFGPGTRLTVL.

This clonotype was counted ten times or more. V usage is TRBV4-2 and J usage is TRBJ2-1, with a weak D call TRBD1 (6 bases). V dropped 2 bases and J dropped 8 bases, with 19 bases sitting between them. Germline-derived CDR1 and CDR2 are LGHNA and YNFKEQ. This CDR3 contains 16 residues. CDR3 in DNA: TGTGCCAGCAGCCAACAACAGGGTTTTAGTTTCGATGAGCAGTTCTTC. Translating gives CASSQQQGFSFDEQFF.

This clonotype was seen a handful of times. The V call is TRBV7-9, the J call TRBJ2-6; D is unresolved. This CDR3 is built from 14 residues. Germline lookup yields CDR1 SEHNR and CDR2 FQNEAQ (reference sequence). V was pared by 6 bases and J by 1 base, with 7 bases between. The CDR3 DNA sequence: TGTGCCAGCAGGATTGGTTCTGGGGCCAACGTCCTGACTTTC. It encodes CASRIGSGANVLTF.